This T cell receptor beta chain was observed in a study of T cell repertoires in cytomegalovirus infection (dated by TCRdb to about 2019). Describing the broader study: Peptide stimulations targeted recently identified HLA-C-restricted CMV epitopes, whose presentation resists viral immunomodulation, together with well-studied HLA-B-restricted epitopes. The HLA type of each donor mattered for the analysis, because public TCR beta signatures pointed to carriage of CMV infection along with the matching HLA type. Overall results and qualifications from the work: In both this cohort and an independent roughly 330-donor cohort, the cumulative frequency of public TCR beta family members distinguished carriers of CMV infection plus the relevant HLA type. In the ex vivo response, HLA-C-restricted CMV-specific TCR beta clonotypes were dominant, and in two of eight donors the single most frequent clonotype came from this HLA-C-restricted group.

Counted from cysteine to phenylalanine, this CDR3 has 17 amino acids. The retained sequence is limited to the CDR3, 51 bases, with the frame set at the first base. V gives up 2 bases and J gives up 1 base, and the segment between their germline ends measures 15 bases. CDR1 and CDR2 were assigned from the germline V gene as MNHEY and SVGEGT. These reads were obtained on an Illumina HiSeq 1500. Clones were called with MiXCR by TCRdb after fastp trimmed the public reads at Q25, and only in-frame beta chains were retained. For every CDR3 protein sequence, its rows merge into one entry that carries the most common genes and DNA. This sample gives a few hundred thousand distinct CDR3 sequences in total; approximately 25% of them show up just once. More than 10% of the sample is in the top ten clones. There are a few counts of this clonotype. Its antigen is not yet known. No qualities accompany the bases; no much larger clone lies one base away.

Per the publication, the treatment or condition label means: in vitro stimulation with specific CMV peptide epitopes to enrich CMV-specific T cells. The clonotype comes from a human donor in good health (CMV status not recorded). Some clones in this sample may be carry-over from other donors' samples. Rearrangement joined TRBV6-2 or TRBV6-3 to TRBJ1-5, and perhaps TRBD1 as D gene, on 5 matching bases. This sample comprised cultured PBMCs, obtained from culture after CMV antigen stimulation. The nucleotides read TGTGCCAGCAGTTACCCAAGATCAGGGAAAAGCAATCAGCCCCAGCATTTT. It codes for CASSYPRSGKSNQPQHF.